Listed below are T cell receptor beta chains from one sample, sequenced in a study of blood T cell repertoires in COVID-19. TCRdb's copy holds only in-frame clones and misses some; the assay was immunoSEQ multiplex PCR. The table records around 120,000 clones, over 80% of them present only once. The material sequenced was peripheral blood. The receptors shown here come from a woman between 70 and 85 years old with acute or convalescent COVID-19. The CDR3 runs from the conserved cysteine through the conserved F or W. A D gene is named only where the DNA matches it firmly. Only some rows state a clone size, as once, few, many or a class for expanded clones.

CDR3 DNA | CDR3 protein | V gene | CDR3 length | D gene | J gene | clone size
TGTGCCTGGAGTCCCCCCAGAGACTCGGGGGAGCTGTTTTTT | CAWSPPRDSGELFF | TRBV30 | 14 | . | TRBJ2-2 | once
TGTGCCAGCAGCTCTTATGGACAGTCCCCCCAGCATTTT | CASSSYGQSPQHF | TRBV7-9 | 13 | . | TRBJ1-5 | .
TGCGCCAGCAGCCAAACACAGGGCGCGAGCAATCAGCCCCAGCATTTT | CASSQTQGASNQPQHF | TRBV4-1 | 16 | . | TRBJ1-5 | .
TGTGCCAGCAGCTTAGGGAGGGGAGGGAATCAGCCCCAGCATTTT | CASSLGRGGNQPQHF | TRBV7-2 | 15 | . | TRBJ1-5 | .
TGTGCCAGCAGCCGAGACAGGGACGCTTCACCCCTCCACTTT | CASSRDRDASPLHF | TRBV2 | 14 | TRBD1 | TRBJ1-6 | .
TGTGCCAGCAGTCGAGACCTCCCGGGACTAGCGGCTAACAATGAGCAGTTCTTC | CASSRDLPGLAANNEQFF | TRBV27 | 18 | TRBD2 | TRBJ2-1 | .
TGTGCCAGCAGCTTAGGGGCCCGGGGAGCAACTAATGAAAAACTGTTTTTT | CASSLGARGATNEKLFF | TRBV7-8 | 17 | . | TRBJ1-4 | few
TGTGCCAGCAATGAACGGGGGACCCTCTATGGCTACACCTTC | CASNERGTLYGYTF | TRBV6-1 | 14 | . | TRBJ1-2 | .
TGTGCCAGCTCCCCGCGGGGCCATTTCCAAGAGACCCAGTACTTC | CASSPRGHFQETQYF | TRBV18 | 15 | . | TRBJ2-5 | .
TGTGCCAGCCTCCGGCGGATTAATCAGCCCCAGCATTTT | CASLRRINQPQHF | TRBV2 | 13 | . | TRBJ1-5 | .
TGTGCCAGCAGCTCCCCATTCAAAAACATTCAGTACTTC | CASSSPFKNIQYF | TRBV11-2 | 13 | . | TRBJ2-4 | .
TGCGCCAGCAGCTTTCAGGGGGCAGTAGTTAACACTGAAGCTTTCTTT | CASSFQGAVVNTEAFF | TRBV5-1 | 16 | TRBD1 | TRBJ1-1 | .
TGTGCCAGCAGCCAAACCGGACAGACAGATACGCAGTATTTT | CASSQTGQTDTQYF | TRBV3-1/TRBV3-2 | 14 | . | TRBJ2-3 | .
TGTGCCAGCAGCTTAGGTGGAGGGGGCGCGGAGGGCTACACCTTC | CASSLGGGGAEGYTF | TRBV7-7 | 15 | TRBD1 | TRBJ1-2 | once
TGTGCCAGTAGTATATTAACAGCTAATCAGCCCCAGCATTTT | CASSILTANQPQHF | TRBV19 | 14 | . | TRBJ1-5 | .
TGCGCCAGCAGCTGGGGGGACAGGGCCGGCAATCAGCCCCAGCATTTT | CASSWGDRAGNQPQHF | TRBV5-1 | 16 | TRBD1 | TRBJ1-5 | .
TGTGCCAGCTCAATCGCCCGGGACAGGGTAAATCAGCCCCAGCATTTT | CASSIARDRVNQPQHF | TRBV18 | 16 | TRBD1 | TRBJ1-5 | .
TGTGCCAGCAGCCGCAATTGGGGGCCCGATAATTCACCCCTCCACTTT | CASSRNWGPDNSPLHF | TRBV3-1/TRBV3-2 | 16 | . | TRBJ1-6 | .
TGTGCCACCAGTGAAGTTACAGGGACCACTGAAGCTTTCTTT | CATSEVTGTTEAFF | TRBV24-1 | 14 | . | TRBJ1-1 | .
TGTGCCAGCTCACCCTCCCCAGTTAGCAATCAGCCCCAGCATTTT | CASSPSPVSNQPQHF | TRBV18 | 15 | . | TRBJ1-5 | .
TGTGCCATCATGCCGATGCTCAGCGGCGGCTACACCTTC | CAIMPMLSGGYTF | TRBV28 | 13 | . | TRBJ1-2 | few
TGTGCCAGCAGGAGAGCCGGGGAGCTGTTTTTT | CASRRAGELFF | TRBV3-1/TRBV3-2 | 11 | . | TRBJ2-2 | .
TGTGCCAGCAGTTCAGGACAGGGACCTTGGGGCTACACCTTC | CASSSGQGPWGYTF | TRBV6-5 | 14 | TRBD1 | TRBJ1-2 | few
TGTGCCAGCAGCTTAAGAAGGGGCACTGAAGCTTTCTTT | CASSLRRGTEAFF | TRBV13 | 13 | . | TRBJ1-1 | .
TGTGCCAGCAGGGGGACAGGGGTCAATGAGCAGTTCTTC | CASRGTGVNEQFF | TRBV11-2 | 13 | TRBD1 | TRBJ2-1 | .
TGTGCCAGCAGCTTGCTCGGGGAAAGCAATCAGCCCCAGCATTTT | CASSLLGESNQPQHF | TRBV5-6 | 15 | . | TRBJ1-5 | .
TGTGCCAGCCTGAGGTATAGCAATCAGCCCCAGCATTTT | CASLRYSNQPQHF | TRBV6-5 | 13 | . | TRBJ1-5 | .
TGTGCCAGCAGCCCCACAGGGGTAAACACTGAAGCTTTCTTT | CASSPTGVNTEAFF | TRBV7-2 | 14 | TRBD1 | TRBJ1-1 | .
TGCAGCGTAGGGAGGGCCCTAGCTAACTATGGCTACACCTTC | CSVGRALANYGYTF | TRBV29-1 | 14 | . | TRBJ1-2 | .
TGTGCTAGTGGTTTGTCGGGGGGACAGCCCCAGCATTTT | CASGLSGGQPQHF | TRBV12-5 | 13 | . | TRBJ1-5 | .
TGTGCGGGCCAGGAGACCCAGTACTTC | CAGQETQYF | TRBV2 | 9 | . | TRBJ2-5 | once
TGTGCCATGGCCCGGGAATTCAACTACGAGCAGTACTTC | CAMAREFNYEQYF | TRBV10-3 | 13 | . | TRBJ2-7 | few
TGTGCCAGCAGTGGGCCGACAGGAAGGAACACCGGGGAGCTGTTTTTT | CASSGPTGRNTGELFF | TRBV6-1 | 16 | . | TRBJ2-2 | few
TGTGCCAGCTCACTTGACAGTAATCAGCCCCAGCATTTT | CASSLDSNQPQHF | TRBV18 | 13 | . | TRBJ1-5 | .
TGTGCCGGGGGAGGACAGGGGGGAGTTCAGCCCCAGCATTTT | CAGGGQGGVQPQHF | TRBV2 | 14 | TRBD1 | TRBJ1-5 | .
TGTGCCAGCAGTTCGACAGGCGCTCACGGCTACACCTTC | CASSSTGAHGYTF | TRBV28 | 13 | . | TRBJ1-2 | once